This T cell receptor beta chain was captured in a study of T cell responses to AZD1222 COVID-19 vaccine (dated by TCRdb to the early 2020s). Regarding the study in general: Because spike-specific TCR depth and breadth did not differ between the two schedules, AZD1222 recipients who got a second dose at roughly 4 weeks were pooled with those who got a second dose at roughly 12 weeks. TCR sequencing was performed for 233 trial participants, of whom roughly 200 were given two doses of AZD1222 and some 25 were given two doses of MenACWY control vaccine. Enrollment into the trials was organized by age into subgroups of 18-55, 56-69 and 70-plus years, and those subgroups contained about 160, 30 and 59 TCR-sequenced participants, respectively.

Broader findings and caveats from the paper: Because no day 14 peak-response samples were available, the repertoires could be characterized only after the peak T cell response. Conclusions about previously exposed vaccinees are limited because only six or seven AZD1222 recipients were SARS-CoV-2 seropositive at baseline. The 56-69-year group was small, and its depth increase did not reach significance, likely because of low power. After two AZD1222 doses, both the breadth and the depth of spike-specific TCRs were significantly higher than at day 0 and than in MenACWY recipients. Participants were mostly white British, with more females than males. The authors suggested clonal diversity may have been underestimated. The whole spike protein was spanned by vaccine-associated CD4 TCRs, and dominant responses were seen in regions 160-218 and 743-854. Reportedly, almost half of the unique spike-specific TCRs recognized epitopes lying outside the regions that are mutated in the B.1.351 and B.1.1.7 variants.

The time point label on this specimen signifies: baseline before first vaccination. Vaccinee samples came from UK trials COV001 and COV002, including a single-blind randomized controlled phase 2/3 trial of AZD1222 (ChAdOx1 nCoV-19) in healthy adults. For TCRbeta chain sequencing, PBMC samples from trial participants were taken at day 0 and at day 28 after the second dose. CDR1 SGDLS and CDR2 YYNGEE were looked up in the germline V gene. The CDR3 spans 14 residues, from the cysteine through the phenylalanine. Of the read, only the CDR3 DNA is kept; its 42 bases are in frame from base 1. From V the trimming removes 4 bases and from J it removes 6 bases, while the gene matches leave 9 bases of the junction unaccounted for. The CDR3 regions of human TCRbeta chains were analyzed by immunosequencing. The paper's data handling went like this. TCRs in the repertoires were matched against a reference library of SARS-CoV-2-specific TCRs that had been generated with the MIRA antigen-specificity platform. Breadth was defined as the fraction of unique TCRs that were SARS-CoV-2-associated, and depth was defined as the fraction of total T cells that were SARS-CoV-2-associated. Using the MIRA data, each spike-specific TCR was mapped to the spike region that the TCR reacts to and placed in a CD4 or CD8 class. Log10-transformed breadth and depth values were compared by one-way ANOVA with Sidak's multiple comparisons tests. What TCRdb holds here is the immuneACCESS table cut down to in-frame rearrangements. Part of the clones is not present; checked against another copy, under half of the missing clones reflect an unresolved V gene, and the others are unexplained. The DNA was the basis for D and trimming; V, J and clone size are from that table. This sample gives over 130,000 clones in total; about 93% of them show up just once. Around 4.7% of the sample lies in the top ten.

With respect to this clone: What this receptor recognizes is not known. The record has no base qualities; no much larger clone is one base away.

Rearrangement joined TRBV9 to TRBJ1-1; TRBD1 aligns with 7 central bases. The TCR originated in an adult in good health. Sequenced material: peripheral blood, taken on day 0 of AZD1222 vaccination. Here is the DNA: TGTGCCAGCAGCCCCAAGGGGGCGAAGGCTGAAGCTTTCTTT. It is translated as CASSPKGAKAEAFF.